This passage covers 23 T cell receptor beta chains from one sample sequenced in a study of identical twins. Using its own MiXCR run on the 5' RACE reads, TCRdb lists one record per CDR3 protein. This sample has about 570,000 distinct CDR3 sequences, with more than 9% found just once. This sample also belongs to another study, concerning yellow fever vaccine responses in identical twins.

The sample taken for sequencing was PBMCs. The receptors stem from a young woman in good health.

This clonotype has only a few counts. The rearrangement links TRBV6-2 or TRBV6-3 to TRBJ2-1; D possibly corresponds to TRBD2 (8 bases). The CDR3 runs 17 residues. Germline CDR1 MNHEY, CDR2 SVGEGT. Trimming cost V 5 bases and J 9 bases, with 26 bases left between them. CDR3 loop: CASSVTGEREPIGEQFF. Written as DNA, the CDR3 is TGTGCCAGCAGTGTTACAGGGGAGCGGGAGCCGATTGGTGAGCAGTTCTTC.

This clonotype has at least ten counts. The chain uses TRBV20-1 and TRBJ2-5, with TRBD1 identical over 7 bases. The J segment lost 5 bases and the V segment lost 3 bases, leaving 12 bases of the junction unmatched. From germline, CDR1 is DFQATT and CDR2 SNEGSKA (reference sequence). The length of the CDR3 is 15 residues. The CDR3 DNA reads TGCAGTGCTAGGATTCCCAAAGGGGGCAGGGAGACCCAGTACTTC. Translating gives CSARIPKGGRETQYF.

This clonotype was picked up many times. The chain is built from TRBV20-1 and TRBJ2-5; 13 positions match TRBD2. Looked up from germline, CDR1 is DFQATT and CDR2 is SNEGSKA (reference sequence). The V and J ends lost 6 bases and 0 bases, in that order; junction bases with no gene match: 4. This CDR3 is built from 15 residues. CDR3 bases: TGCAGTGCCACGGGACTAGCGGGAAACCAAGAGACCCAGTACTTC. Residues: CSATGLAGNQETQYF.

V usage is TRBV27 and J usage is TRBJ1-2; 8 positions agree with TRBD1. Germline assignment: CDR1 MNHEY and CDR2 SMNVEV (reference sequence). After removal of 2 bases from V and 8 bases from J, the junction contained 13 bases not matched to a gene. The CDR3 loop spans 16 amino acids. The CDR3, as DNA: TGTGCCAGCAGTTTAGCCGGACAGGGCTCGGGTTTCGGCTACACCTTC. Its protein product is CASSLAGQGSGFGYTF.

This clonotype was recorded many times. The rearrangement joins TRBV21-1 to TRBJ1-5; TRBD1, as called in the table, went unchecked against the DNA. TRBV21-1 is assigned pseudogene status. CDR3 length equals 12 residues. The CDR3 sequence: CASSSQGQPQHF. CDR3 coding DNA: TGTGCCAGCAGTTCTCAGGGTCAGCCCCAGCATTTT.

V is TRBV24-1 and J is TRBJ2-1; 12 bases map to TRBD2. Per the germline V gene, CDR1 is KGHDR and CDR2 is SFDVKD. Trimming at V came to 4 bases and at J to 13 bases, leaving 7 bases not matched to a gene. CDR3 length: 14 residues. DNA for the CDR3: TGTGCCACCAGTGAACGACTAGCGGGAGCCACACAGTTCTTC. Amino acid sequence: CATSERLAGATQFF.

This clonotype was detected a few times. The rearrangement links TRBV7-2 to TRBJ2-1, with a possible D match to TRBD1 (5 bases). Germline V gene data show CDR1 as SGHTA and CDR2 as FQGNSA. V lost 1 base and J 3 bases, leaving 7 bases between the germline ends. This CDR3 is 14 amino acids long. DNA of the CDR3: TGTGCCAGCAGCTTAGACAGGATCTACAATGAGCAGTTCTTC. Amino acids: CASSLDRIYNEQFF.

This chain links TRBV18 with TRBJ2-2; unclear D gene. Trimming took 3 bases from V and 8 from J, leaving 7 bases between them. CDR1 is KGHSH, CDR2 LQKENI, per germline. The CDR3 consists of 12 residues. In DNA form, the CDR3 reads TGTGCCAGCTCACCGAAGCAGGGGGAGCTGTTTTTT. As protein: CASSPKQGELFF.

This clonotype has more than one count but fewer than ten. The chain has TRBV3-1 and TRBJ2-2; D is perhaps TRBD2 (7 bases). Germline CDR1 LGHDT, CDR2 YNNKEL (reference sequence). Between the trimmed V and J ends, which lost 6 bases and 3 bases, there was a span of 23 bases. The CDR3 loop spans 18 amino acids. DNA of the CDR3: TGTGCCAGCAGTCGCTTGTGGGGAGGGGGTGGAGACACCGGGGAGCTGTTTTTT. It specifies CASSRLWGGGGDTGELFF.

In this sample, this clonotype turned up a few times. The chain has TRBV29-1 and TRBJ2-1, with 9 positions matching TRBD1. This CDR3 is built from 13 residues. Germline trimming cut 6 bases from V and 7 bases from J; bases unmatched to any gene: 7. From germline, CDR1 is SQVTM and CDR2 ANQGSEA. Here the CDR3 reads CSVKTGGINEQFF. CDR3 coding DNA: TGCAGCGTGAAGACAGGGGGAATAAATGAGCAGTTCTTC.

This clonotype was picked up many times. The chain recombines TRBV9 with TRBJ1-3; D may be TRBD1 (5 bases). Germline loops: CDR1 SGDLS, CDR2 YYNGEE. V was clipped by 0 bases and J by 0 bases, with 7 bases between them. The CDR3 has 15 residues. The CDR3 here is CASSVGGVSGNTIYF. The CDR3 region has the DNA TGTGCCAGCAGCGTAGGAGGGGTCTCTGGAAACACCATATATTTT.

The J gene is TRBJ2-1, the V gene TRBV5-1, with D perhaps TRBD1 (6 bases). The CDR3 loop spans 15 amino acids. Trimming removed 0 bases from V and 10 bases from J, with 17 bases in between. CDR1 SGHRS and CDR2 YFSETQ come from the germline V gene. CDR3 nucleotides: TGCGCCAGCAGCTTGGAATGGAACAGGGCCGGGGAGCAGTTCTTC. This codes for CASSLEWNRAGEQFF.

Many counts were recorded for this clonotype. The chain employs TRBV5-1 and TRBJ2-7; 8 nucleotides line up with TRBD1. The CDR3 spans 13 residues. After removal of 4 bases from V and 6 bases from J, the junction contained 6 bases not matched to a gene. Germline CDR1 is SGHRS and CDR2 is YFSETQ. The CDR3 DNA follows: TGCGCCAGCAGCGCGACAGGGGTGAGCGAGCAGTACTTC. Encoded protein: CASSATGVSEQYF.

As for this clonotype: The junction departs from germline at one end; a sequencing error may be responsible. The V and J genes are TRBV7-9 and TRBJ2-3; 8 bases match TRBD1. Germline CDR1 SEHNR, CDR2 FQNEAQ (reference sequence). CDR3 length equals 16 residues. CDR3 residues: CASSRSRQGSTDTHYF. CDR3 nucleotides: TGTGCCAGCAGCCGTTCCCGACAGGGGAGCACAGATACGCATTATTTT.

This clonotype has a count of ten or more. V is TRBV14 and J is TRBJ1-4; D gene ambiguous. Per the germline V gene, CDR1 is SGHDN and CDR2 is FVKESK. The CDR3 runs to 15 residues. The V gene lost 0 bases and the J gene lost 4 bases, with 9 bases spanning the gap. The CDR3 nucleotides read TGTGCCAGCAGCCAAGAGGCGTGGAGTAATGAAAAACTGTTTTTT. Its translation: CASSQEAWSNEKLFF.

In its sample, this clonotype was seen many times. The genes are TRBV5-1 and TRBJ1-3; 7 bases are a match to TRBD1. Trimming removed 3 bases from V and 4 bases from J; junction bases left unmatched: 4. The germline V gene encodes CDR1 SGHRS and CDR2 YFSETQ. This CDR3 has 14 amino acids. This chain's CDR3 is CASSYRQGGNTIYF. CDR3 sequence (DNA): TGCGCCAGCAGCTACAGACAGGGAGGAAACACCATATATTTT.

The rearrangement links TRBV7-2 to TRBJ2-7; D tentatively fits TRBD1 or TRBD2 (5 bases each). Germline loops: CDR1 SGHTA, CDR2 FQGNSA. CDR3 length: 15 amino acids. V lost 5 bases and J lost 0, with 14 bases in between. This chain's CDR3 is CASSIYLGTSYEQYF. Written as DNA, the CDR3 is TGTGCCAGCAGCATTTACCTGGGGACCTCCTACGAGCAGTACTTC.

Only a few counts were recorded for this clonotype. In DNA, the CDR3 is TGTGCCAGCAGTTACTCGTCGGAGGGGATGAGCACAGATACGCAGTATTTT. Translating it yields CASSYSSEGMSTDTQYF. V usage is TRBV6-5 and J usage is TRBJ2-3; D is perhaps TRBD2 (6 bases). CDR1 is MNHEY and CDR2 is SVGAGI in the germline V gene. The V gene lost 0 bases and the J gene lost 0 bases, with 13 bases spanning the gap. The CDR3 has 17 residues.

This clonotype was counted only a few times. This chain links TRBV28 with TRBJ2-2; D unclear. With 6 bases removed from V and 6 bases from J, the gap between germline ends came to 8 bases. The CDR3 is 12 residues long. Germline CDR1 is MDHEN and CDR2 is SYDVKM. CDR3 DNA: TGTGCCAGCAGCCCCAAGGCCGGGGAGCTGTTTTTT. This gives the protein CASSPKAGELFF.

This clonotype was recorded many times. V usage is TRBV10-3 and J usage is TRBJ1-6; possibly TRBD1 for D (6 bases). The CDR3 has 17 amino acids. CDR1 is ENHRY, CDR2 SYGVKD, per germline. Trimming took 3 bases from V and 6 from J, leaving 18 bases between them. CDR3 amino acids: CAISDFRDNPSNSPLHF. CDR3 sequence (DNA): TGTGCCATCAGTGATTTCCGGGACAACCCCTCTAATTCACCCCTCCACTTT.

CDR3 sequence (DNA): TGTGCCAGCTCACCGGAACGAGGCACCTACGAGCAGTACTTC. Its protein product is CASSPERGTYEQYF. The V and J genes are TRBV18 and TRBJ2-7; unclear D gene. Trimming cost V 3 bases and J 2 bases, with 11 bases left between them. Per the germline V gene, CDR1 is KGHSH and CDR2 is LQKENI. The CDR3 has 14 residues.

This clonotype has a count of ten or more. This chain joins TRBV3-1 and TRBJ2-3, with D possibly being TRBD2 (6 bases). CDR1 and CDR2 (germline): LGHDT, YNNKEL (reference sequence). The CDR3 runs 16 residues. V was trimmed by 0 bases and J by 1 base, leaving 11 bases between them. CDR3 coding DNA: TGTGCCAGCAGCCAAGATTTGGGACTTGGCACAGATACGCAGTATTTT. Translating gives CASSQDLGLGTDTQYF.

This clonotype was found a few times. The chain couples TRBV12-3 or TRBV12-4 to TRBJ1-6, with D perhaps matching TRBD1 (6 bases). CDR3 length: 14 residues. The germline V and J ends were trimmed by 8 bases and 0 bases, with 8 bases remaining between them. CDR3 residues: CASVDSSYNSPLHF. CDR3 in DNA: TGTGCCAGCGTGGACAGCTCCTATAATTCACCCCTCCACTTT.